The 21 T cell receptor beta chains given below trace back to one sample, sequenced in a study of PD-1 blockade in classical Hodgkin lymphoma. All patients experienced relapse after autologous stem cell transplantation, and brentuximab vedotin exposure was variable. Some clones are missing from TCRdb's copy, which holds only in-frame ones; the method was immunoSEQ multiplex PCR. The table lists 75,000 to 100,000 clones, roughly 76% of them singletons. Sequenced here: peripheral blood mononuclear cells (PBMCs), sampled before the second cycle of nivolumab. The receptors were gathered from a human donor with classical Hodgkin lymphoma.

The chain employs TRBV5-1 and TRBJ2-5; TRBD1 might be the D (5 bases). The CDR3 contains 14 residues. The germline V gene has CDR1 SGHRS and CDR2 YFSETQ. The ends were cut back, 1 base at V and 4 bases at J, with 11 bases in the middle. The CDR3 DNA reads TGCGCCAGCAGCTTGAAGGGGCTCGCAGAGACCCAGTACTTC. Translating gives CASSLKGLAETQYF.

V gene TRBV27 combines with J gene TRBJ2-6; D might be TRBD1 (6 bases). The CDR3 is 17 amino acids. Germline CDR1 and CDR2: MNHEY and SMNVEV (reference sequence). V lost 6 bases and J lost 0, with 15 bases in between. CDR3 nucleotides: TGTGCCAGCAGGCAGGGGACGACCTACTCTGGGGCCAACGTCCTGACTTTC. It is translated as CASRQGTTYSGANVLTF.

The gene calls are TRBV5-4 and TRBJ2-3, with D possibly being TRBD2 (6 bases). V lost 4 bases, J lost 10 bases, and 16 bases lay in between. The CDR3 sequence is 13 residues long. Germline CDR1 reads SGHNT; CDR2 reads YYREEE (reference sequence). The CDR3 DNA reads TGTGCCAGCAGCCCCGGGGGAGAAGGTTCGCAGTATTTT. It yields the protein CASSPGGEGSQYF.

This clone has more than one count but fewer than ten. In the same sample, other DNA sequences code for this CDR3. The genes are TRBV19 and TRBJ1-5; 8 bases agree with TRBD1. V was clipped by 4 bases and J by 3 bases; unmatched bases: 8. CDR3 length: 16 amino acids. Germline V gene sequence: CDR1 LNHDA, CDR2 SQIVND (reference sequence). This CDR3 reads CASSTIGTGFNQPQHF. The CDR3 DNA follows: TGTGCCAGTAGTACCATAGGGACAGGCTTCAATCAGCCCCAGCATTTT.

The chain carries TRBV10-3 and TRBJ1-1, with unresolved D. Germline CDR1 is ENHRY and CDR2 is SYGVKD. This CDR3 has 12 amino acids. The ends were cut back, 2 bases at V and 6 bases at J, with 7 bases in the middle. The DNA for the CDR3 is TGTGCCATCAGTGAGATCGGGGCTGAAGCTTTCTTT. It is translated as CAISEIGAEAFF.

The rearrangement uses TRBV19 and TRBJ2-2; 8 bases map to TRBD1. Germline V gene lookup returns CDR1 LNHDA and CDR2 SQIVND (reference sequence). The CDR3 sequence is 13 residues long. The ends lost 5 bases at V and 6 bases at J; junction bases unmatched: 2. The CDR3 is CASSARGPGELFF. The CDR3 DNA follows: TGTGCCAGTAGTGCCAGGGGGCCCGGGGAGCTGTTTTTT.

This CDR3 reads CASSPSQWGEQFF. CDR3 in DNA: TGTGCCAGCAGCCCCTCCCAGTGGGGTGAGCAGTTCTTC. The chain employs TRBV2 and TRBJ2-1; D is undetermined. This CDR3 has 13 amino acids. The germline V and J ends were trimmed by 6 bases and 9 bases, with 15 bases remaining between them. CDR1 SNHLY and CDR2 FYNNEI come from the germline V gene.

The chain uses TRBV19 and TRBJ1-4, with TRBD1 as a possible D gene (6 bases). V was shortened by 11 bases and J by 8 bases, with 18 bases between the two germline ends. The CDR3 length is 13 residues. Germline V CDR1 and CDR2: LNHDA, SQIVND (reference sequence). The CDR3 sequence: CAVGGANGEKLFF. The CDR3 DNA is TGTGCCGTGGGGGGGGCTAACGGCGAAAAACTGTTTTTT.

There are a few counts of this clone. The chain carries TRBV29-1 and TRBJ2-7; maybe TRBD2 (5 bases). This CDR3 has 11 residues. V was pared by 6 bases and J by 5 bases, with 11 bases between. The V gene's germline CDR1 is SQVTM and CDR2 ANQGSEA. CDR3 region: CSVTSSHEQYF. In nucleotides, the CDR3 is TGCAGCGTCACTAGTTCCCACGAGCAGTACTTC.

This clone was seen only a few times. As DNA, the CDR3 is TGTGCCTCAGGGGGAAGTTCGCTGGGGGAGCTGTTTTTT. Translation: CASGGSSLGELFF. The chain combines TRBV10-3 with TRBJ2-2; TRBD1 agrees at 7 bases. Germline CDR1 and CDR2: ENHRY and SYGVKD. There are 13 residues in the CDR3. After removal of 11 bases from V and 8 bases from J, the junction contained 11 bases not matched to a gene.

V gene TRBV5-1 combines with J gene TRBJ2-7; D tentatively reads TRBD1 or TRBD2 (7 bases each). CDR3 length equals 17 residues. Germline loops: CDR1 SGHRS, CDR2 YFSETQ. V lost 1 base, J lost 2 bases, and 19 bases lay in between. As DNA, the CDR3 is TGCGCCAGCAGCTTGAGCCCTCGGGGAGGGACAGCCTACGAGCAGTACTTC. Translation: CASSLSPRGGTAYEQYF.

This clone occurred once. V usage is TRBV29-1 and J usage is TRBJ1-1, with 7 bases fitting TRBD1. Germline lookup yields CDR1 SQVTM and CDR2 ANQGSEA. The CDR3 has 13 residues. V shed 7 bases and J 0 bases; nucleotides not matched to a gene: 5. For the CDR3, the DNA is TGCAGCGCTGCGACAGGGATGAACACTGAAGCTTTCTTT. Its translation: CSAATGMNTEAFF.

The chain couples TRBV10-3 to TRBJ2-6; D remains unclear. The germline V gene has CDR1 ENHRY and CDR2 SYGVKD. This CDR3 region has 13 residues. V shed 6 bases and J shed 4 bases, with 7 bases lying between them. The CDR3 spells CAISGNGANVLTF. CDR3 in DNA: TGTGCCATCAGCGGTAACGGGGCCAACGTCCTGACTTTC.

This CDR3 reads CASSLDPGQGYGYTF. The CDR3 DNA follows: TGTGCCAGCAGCTTAGACCCGGGACAGGGCTATGGCTACACCTTC. The chain is built from TRBV11-2 and TRBJ1-2, with TRBD1 matching over 9 bases. The CDR3 totals 15 residues. The germline gives CDR1 SGHAT, CDR2 FQNNGV. After removal of 0 bases from V and 4 bases from J, the junction contained 3 bases not matched to a gene.

The J gene is TRBJ2-5, the V gene TRBV5-4; D is uncertain. V was clipped by 6 bases and J by 1 base, with 13 bases between them. The CDR3 length is 14 residues. From germline, CDR1 is SGHNT and CDR2 YYREEE (reference sequence). In DNA form, the CDR3 reads TGTGCCAGCACCCCAGGTAGGGCCCAAGAGACCCAGTACTTC. It specifies CASTPGRAQETQYF.

The V call is TRBV6-5, the J call TRBJ2-2; a weak D match, TRBD2 (5 bases). Germline loops: CDR1 MNHEY, CDR2 SVGAGI. The CDR3 is made up of 13 amino acids. V lost 5 bases and J lost 5, with 9 bases in between. DNA for the CDR3: TGTGCCAGCAGTCGTAGCGTGACCGGGGAGCTGTTTTTT. This codes for CASSRSVTGELFF.

The sample holds a few counts of this clone. V and J are TRBV7-6 and TRBJ2-1; D is perhaps TRBD1 or TRBD2 (5 bases each). In germline, CDR1 is SGHVS, CDR2 FNYEAQ. V was cut by 5 bases and J by 7 bases, with 12 bases left in between. The CDR3 consists of 13 residues. CDR3 sequence reads: CASSPTRGNEQFF. For the CDR3, the DNA is TGTGCCAGCAGCCCCACGAGGGGAAATGAGCAGTTCTTC.

The chain carries TRBV5-6 and TRBJ1-2, with 12 bases identical to TRBD1. Germline loops: CDR1 SGHDT, CDR2 YYEEEE. The J segment lost 6 bases and the V segment lost 4 bases, leaving 4 bases of the junction unmatched. The CDR3 spans 14 residues. CDR3 nucleotides: TGTGCCAGCAGCACCCGGGACAGGGGGCATGGCTACACCTTC. It yields the protein CASSTRDRGHGYTF. Using reference TRBV5-6 and TRBJ1-2 for the parts outside the CDR3, the full variable domain is DAGVTQSPTHLIKTRGQQVTLRCSPKSGHDTVSWYQQALGQGPQFIFQYYEEEERQRGNFPDRFSGHQFPNYSSELNVNALLLGDSALYLCASSTRDRGHGYTFGSGTRLTVV.

The V and J genes are TRBV5-6 and TRBJ2-1; TRBD2 matches at 15 bases. Trimming took 6 bases from V and 0 from J; bases not matched to a gene: 10. The CDR3 covers 19 residues. CDR1 and CDR2 from the germline V gene are SGHDT and YYEEEE. Written as DNA, the CDR3 is TGTGCCAGCAATTCCGGGACTAGCGGGAGGCCTAGCTCCTACAATGAGCAGTTCTTC. Protein sequence: CASNSGTSGRPSSYNEQFF.

J is TRBJ2-6 and V is TRBV5-1; 7 bases are a match to TRBD1. The CDR3 extends over 17 amino acids. Germline CDR1 is SGHRS and CDR2 is YFSETQ. Trimming at V came to 3 bases and at J to 1 base, leaving 7 bases not matched to a gene. The CDR3 spells CASSSTGSGSGANVLTF. Here the CDR3 DNA reads TGCGCCAGCAGCTCGACAGGGTCAGGGTCTGGGGCCAACGTCCTGACTTTC.

The chain combines TRBV10-2 with TRBJ1-2; 9 bases match TRBD1. This CDR3 has 15 amino acids. Germline assignment: CDR1 WSHSY and CDR2 SAAADI. The ends lost 5 bases at V and 4 bases at J; junction bases unmatched: 8. CDR3 sequence (DNA): TGCGCCAGCAGTTTCCTACAGGGGGCGGCCTATGGCTACACCTTC. It encodes CASSFLQGAAYGYTF.